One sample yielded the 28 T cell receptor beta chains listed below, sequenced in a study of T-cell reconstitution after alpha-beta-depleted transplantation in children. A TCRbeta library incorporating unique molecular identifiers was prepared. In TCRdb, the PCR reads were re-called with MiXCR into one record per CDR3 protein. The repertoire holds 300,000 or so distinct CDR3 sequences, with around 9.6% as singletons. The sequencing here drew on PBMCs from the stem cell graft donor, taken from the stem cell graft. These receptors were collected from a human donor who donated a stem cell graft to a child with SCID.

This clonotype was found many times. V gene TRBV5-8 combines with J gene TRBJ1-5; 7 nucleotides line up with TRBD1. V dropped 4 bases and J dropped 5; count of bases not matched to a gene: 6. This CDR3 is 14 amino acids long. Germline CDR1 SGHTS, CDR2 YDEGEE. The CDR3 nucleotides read TGTGCCAGCAGCCCACAGGGGCGATATCAGCCCCAGCATTTT. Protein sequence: CASSPQGRYQPQHF.

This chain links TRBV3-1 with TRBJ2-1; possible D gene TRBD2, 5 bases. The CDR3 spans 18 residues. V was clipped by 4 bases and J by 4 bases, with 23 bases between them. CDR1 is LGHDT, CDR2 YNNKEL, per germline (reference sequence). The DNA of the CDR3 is TGTGCCAGCAGCCCTCGGGTCGATCCAAGGAGGACTTACAATGAGCAGTTCTTC. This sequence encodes CASSPRVDPRRTYNEQFF.

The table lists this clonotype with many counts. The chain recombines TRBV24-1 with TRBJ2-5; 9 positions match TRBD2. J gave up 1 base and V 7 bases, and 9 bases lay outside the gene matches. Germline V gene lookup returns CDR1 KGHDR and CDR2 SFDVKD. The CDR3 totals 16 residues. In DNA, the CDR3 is TGTGCCACCAGAGCCGTAAGCGGGGGGTCCCAAGAGACCCAGTACTTC. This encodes CATRAVSGGSQETQYF.

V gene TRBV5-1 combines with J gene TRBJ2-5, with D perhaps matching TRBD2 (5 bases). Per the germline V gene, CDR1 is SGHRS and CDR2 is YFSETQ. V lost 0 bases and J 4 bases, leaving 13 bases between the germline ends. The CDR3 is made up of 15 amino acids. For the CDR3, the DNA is TGCGCCAGCAGCTTGGTACGGGGTGAGGGAGAGACCCAGTACTTC. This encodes CASSLVRGEGETQYF.

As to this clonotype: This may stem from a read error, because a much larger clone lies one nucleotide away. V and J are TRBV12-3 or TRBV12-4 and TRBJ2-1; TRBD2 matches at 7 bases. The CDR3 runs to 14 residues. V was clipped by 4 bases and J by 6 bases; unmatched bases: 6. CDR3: CASSSKSSGNEQFF. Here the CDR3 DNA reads TGTGCCAGCAGTTCCAAGTCTAGCGGCAATGAGCAGTTCTTC.

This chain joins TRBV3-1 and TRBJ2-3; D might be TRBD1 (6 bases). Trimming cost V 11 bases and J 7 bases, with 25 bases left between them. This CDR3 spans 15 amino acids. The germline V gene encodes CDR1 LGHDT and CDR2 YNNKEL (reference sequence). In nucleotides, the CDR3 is TGTGCCTGCACCCAAGTGGTCACAGGGACACATACGCAGTATTTT. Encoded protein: CACTQVVTGTHTQYF.

The DNA of the CDR3 is TGCAGTGCTAGAGATCCACAGGGGTTGGCTAATGAAAAACTGTTTTTT. It is translated as CSARDPQGLANEKLFF. The chain recombines TRBV20-1 with TRBJ1-4; 7 bases are a match to TRBD1. The V gene's germline CDR1 is DFQATT and CDR2 SNEGSKA (reference sequence). CDR3 length: 16 residues. Trimming at V came to 0 bases and at J to 3 bases, leaving 7 bases not matched to a gene.

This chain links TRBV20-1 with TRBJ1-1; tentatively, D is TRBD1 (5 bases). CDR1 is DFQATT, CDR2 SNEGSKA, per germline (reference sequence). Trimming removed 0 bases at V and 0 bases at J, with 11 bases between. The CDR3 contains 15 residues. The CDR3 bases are TGCAGTGCTAGAGATCTGGGGGATTTGAACACTGAAGCTTTCTTT. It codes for CSARDLGDLNTEAFF.

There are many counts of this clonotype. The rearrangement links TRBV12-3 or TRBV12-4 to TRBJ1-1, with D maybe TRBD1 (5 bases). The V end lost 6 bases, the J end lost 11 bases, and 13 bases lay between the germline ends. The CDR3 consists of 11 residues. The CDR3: CASRVTGTAFF. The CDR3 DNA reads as TGTGCCAGCAGAGTTACAGGTACGGCTTTCTTT.

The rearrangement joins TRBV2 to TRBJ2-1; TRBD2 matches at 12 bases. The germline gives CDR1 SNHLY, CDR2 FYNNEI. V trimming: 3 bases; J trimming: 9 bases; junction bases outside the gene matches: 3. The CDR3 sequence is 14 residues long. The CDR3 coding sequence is TGTGCCAGCAGTGAGTGGACTAGCGGGACTGAGCAGTTCTTC. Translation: CASSEWTSGTEQFF.

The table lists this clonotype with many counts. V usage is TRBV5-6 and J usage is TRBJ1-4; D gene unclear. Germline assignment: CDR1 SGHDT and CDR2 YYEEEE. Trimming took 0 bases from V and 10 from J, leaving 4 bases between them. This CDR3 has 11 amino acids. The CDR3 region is CASSLGGKLFF. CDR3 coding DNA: TGTGCCAGCAGCTTGGGAGGAAAACTGTTTTTT.

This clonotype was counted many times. The CDR3 protein is CATSDKGTAQRGGYTF. The CDR3 coding sequence is TGTGCCACCAGTGATAAAGGGACAGCTCAAAGGGGTGGCTACACCTTC. V usage is TRBV24-1 and J usage is TRBJ1-2; 7 bases are a match to TRBD1. Unmatched junction bases numbered 13, after V lost 3 bases and J lost 7 bases. CDR3 length equals 16 residues. Germline CDR1 is KGHDR and CDR2 is SFDVKD.

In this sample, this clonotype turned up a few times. This CDR3 reads CASIGSEGARTEAFF. CDR3 DNA sequence: TGTGCCAGCATCGGGTCAGAGGGCGCAAGGACTGAAGCTTTCTTT. This chain links TRBV12-3 or TRBV12-4 with TRBJ1-1; D is ambiguous. There are 15 residues in the CDR3. V was clipped by 7 bases and J by 5 bases, with 20 bases between them.

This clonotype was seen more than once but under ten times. CDR3: CSARLTTGYNQPQHF. In nucleotides, the CDR3 is TGCAGTGCTAGATTGACGACAGGATACAATCAGCCCCAGCATTTT. This chain joins TRBV20-1 and TRBJ1-5; TRBD1 is a possible D gene (6 bases). Trimming left V 2 bases short and J 3 bases short, with 14 bases between. The CDR3 has 15 residues. Per germline, CDR1 DFQATT and CDR2 SNEGSKA (reference sequence).

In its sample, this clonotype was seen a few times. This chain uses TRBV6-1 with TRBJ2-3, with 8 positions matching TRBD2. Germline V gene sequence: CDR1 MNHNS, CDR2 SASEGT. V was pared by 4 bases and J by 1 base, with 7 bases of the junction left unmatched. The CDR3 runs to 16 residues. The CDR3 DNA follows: TGTGCCAGCAGTGTTGGGCGGGGGGCCCGCACAGATACGCAGTATTTT. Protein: CASSVGRGARTDTQYF.

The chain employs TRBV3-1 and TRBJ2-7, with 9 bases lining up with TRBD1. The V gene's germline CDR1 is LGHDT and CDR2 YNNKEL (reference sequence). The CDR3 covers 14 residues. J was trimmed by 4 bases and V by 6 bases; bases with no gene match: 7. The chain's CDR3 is CASSAGTGLYEQYF. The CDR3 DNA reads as TGTGCCAGCAGTGCGGGGACAGGGCTATACGAGCAGTACTTC.

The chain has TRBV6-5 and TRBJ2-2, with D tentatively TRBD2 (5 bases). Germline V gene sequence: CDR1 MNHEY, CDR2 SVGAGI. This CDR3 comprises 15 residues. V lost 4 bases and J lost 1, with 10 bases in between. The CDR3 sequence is CASSSPGWNTGELFF. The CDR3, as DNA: TGTGCCAGCAGTTCGCCGGGGTGGAACACCGGGGAGCTGTTTTTT.

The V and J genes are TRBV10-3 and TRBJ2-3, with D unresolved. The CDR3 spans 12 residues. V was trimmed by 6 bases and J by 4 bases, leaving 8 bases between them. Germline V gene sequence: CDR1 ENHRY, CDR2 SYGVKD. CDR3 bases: TGTGCCATCAGGGATAGGGCAGATACGCAGTATTTT. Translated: CAIRDRADTQYF.

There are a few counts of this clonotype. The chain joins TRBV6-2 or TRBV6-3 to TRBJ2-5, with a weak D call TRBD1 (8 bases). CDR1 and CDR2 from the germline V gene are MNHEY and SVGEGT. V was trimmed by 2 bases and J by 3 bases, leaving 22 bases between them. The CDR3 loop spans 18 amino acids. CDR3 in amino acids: CASSYQGGQGLYKETQYF. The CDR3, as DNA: TGTGCCAGCAGTTACCAAGGTGGACAGGGACTATACAAAGAGACCCAGTACTTC.

The CDR3 sequence is CASSFPRGQETQYF. CDR3 bases: TGCGCCAGCAGCTTTCCCAGGGGCCAAGAGACCCAGTACTTC. The rearrangement links TRBV5-1 to TRBJ2-5; tentative D call: TRBD1 (6 bases). Looked up from germline, CDR1 is SGHRS and CDR2 is YFSETQ. This CDR3 is 14 amino acids long. Trimming took off 2 bases at V and 1 base at J, with 9 bases between the two ends.

Here the CDR3 reads CATKEPQSPYEQYF. CDR3 coding DNA: TGCGCCACCAAAGAGCCGCAATCTCCATACGAGCAGTACTTC. The chain is built from TRBV5-1 and TRBJ2-7; D is unclear. The CDR3 is 14 residues long. From germline, CDR1 is SGHRS and CDR2 YFSETQ. The V end lost 9 bases, the J end lost 4 bases, and 20 bases lay between the germline ends.

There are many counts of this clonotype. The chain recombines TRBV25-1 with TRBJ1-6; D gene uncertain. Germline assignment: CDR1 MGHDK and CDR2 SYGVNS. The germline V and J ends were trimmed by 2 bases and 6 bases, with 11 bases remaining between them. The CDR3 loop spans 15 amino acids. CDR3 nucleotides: TGTGCCAGCAGTGAAGGGAAACGGTCTAATTCACCCCTCCACTTT. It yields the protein CASSEGKRSNSPLHF.

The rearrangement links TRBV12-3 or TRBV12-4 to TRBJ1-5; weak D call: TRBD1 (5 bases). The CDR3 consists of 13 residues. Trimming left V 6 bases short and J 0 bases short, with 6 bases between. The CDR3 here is CASRGPSNQPQHF. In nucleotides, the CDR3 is TGTGCCAGCAGGGGGCCTAGCAATCAGCCCCAGCATTTT.

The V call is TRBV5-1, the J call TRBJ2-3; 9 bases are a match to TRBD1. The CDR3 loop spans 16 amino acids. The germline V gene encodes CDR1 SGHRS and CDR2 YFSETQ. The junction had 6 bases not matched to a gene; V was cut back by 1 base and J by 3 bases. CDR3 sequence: CASSLTGGATTDTQYF. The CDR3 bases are TGCGCCAGCAGCTTGACAGGGGGCGCAACGACAGATACGCAGTATTTT.

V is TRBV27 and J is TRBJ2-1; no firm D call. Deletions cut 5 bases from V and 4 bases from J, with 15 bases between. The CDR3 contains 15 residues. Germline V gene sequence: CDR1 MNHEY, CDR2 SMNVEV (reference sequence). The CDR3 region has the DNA TGTGCCAGCAGTATCGACCATCCCGCATACAATGAGCAGTTCTTC. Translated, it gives CASSIDHPAYNEQFF.

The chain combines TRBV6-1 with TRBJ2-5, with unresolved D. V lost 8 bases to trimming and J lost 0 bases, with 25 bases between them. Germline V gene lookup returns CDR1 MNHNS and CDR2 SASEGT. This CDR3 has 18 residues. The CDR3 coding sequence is TGTGCCAGCGACATGGTTCAGATTCCTTTACCCTACCAAGAGACCCAGTACTTC. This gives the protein CASDMVQIPLPYQETQYF.

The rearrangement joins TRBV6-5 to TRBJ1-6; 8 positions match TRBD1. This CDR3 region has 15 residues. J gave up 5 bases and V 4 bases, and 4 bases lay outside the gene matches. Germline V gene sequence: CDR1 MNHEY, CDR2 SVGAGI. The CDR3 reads CASSSEQGDNSPLHF. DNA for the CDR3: TGTGCCAGCAGTTCCGAACAGGGGGATAATTCACCCCTCCACTTT.

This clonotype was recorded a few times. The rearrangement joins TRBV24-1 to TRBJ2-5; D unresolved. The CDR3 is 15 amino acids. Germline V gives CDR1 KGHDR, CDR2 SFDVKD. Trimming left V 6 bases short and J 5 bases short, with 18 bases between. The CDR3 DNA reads TGTGCCACCAGTATTAGACTCTCTCCGGAGGAGACCCAGTACTTC. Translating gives CATSIRLSPEETQYF.